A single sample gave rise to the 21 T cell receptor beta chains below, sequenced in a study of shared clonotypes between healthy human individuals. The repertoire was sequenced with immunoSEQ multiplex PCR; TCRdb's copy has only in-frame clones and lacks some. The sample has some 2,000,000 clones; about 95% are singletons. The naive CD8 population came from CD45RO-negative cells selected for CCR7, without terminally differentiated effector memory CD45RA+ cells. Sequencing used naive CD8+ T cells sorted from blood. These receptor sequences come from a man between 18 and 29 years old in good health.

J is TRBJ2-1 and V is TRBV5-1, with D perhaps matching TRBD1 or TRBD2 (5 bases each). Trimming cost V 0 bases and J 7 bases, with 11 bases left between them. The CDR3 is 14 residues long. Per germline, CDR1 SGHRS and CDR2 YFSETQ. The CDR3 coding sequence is TGCGCCAGCAGCTTGGTGCCCGAGGGGAATGAGCAGTTCTTC. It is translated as CASSLVPEGNEQFF.

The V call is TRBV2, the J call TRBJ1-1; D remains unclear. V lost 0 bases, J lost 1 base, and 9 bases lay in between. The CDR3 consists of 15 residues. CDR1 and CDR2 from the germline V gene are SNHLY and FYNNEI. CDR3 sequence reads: CASSEALTANTEAFF. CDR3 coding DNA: TGTGCCAGCAGTGAAGCGCTTACGGCGAACACTGAAGCTTTCTTT.

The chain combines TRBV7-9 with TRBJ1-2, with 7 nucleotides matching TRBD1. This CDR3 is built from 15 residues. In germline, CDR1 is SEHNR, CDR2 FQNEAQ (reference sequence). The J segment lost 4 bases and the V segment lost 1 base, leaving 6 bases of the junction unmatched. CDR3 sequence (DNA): TGTGCCAGCAGCTTAGATCGGGACAGTGTCTATGGCTACACCTTC. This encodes CASSLDRDSVYGYTF.

The CDR3 protein is CASSSDRESTTEAFF. The CDR3 DNA reads as TGTGCCAGCAGCTCGGACAGGGAATCGACCACTGAAGCTTTCTTT. The J gene is TRBJ1-1, the V gene TRBV5-6, with TRBD1 matching 8 bases. The trim removed 3 bases at V and 4 bases at J, leaving 8 bases unmatched. The germline V gene encodes CDR1 SGHDT and CDR2 YYEEEE. CDR3 length: 15 residues.

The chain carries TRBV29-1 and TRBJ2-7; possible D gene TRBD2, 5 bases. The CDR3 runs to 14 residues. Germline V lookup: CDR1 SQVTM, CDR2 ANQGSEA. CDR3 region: CNLPLPRGAYEQYF. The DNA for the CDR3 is TGCAACCTACCCCTCCCACGGGGTGCCTACGAGCAGTACTTC.

This CDR3 is CASSLAGLAAAKNIQYF. The CDR3 region has the DNA TGTGCCAGCAGCTTAGCGGGACTAGCAGCAGCCAAAAACATTCAGTACTTC. The chain is built from TRBV7-9 and TRBJ2-4; 9 positions match TRBD2. The CDR3 covers 17 residues. Germline assignment: CDR1 SEHNR and CDR2 FQNEAQ (reference sequence). The V and J ends lost 0 bases and 0 bases, in that order; junction bases with no gene match: 3.

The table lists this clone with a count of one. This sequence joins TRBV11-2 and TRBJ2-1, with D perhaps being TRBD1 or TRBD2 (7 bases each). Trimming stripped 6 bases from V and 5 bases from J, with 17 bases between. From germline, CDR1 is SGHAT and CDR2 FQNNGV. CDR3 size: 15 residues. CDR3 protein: CASRTWEGAHNEQFF. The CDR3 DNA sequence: TGTGCCAGCAGAACTTGGGAGGGGGCCCACAATGAGCAGTTCTTC.

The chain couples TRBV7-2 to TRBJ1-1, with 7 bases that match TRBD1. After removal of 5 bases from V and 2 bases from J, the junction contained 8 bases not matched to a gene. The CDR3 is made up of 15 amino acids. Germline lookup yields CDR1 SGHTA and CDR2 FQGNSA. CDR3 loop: CASSRYRGKNTEAFF. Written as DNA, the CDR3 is TGTGCCAGCAGCCGTTACAGGGGTAAAAACACTGAAGCTTTCTTT.

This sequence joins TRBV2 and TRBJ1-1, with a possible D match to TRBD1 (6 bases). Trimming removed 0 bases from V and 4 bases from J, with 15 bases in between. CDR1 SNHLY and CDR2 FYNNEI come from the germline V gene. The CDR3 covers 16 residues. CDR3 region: CASSEARGGGSTEAFF. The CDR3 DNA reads TGTGCCAGCAGTGAAGCGCGAGGGGGAGGGTCCACTGAAGCTTTCTTT.

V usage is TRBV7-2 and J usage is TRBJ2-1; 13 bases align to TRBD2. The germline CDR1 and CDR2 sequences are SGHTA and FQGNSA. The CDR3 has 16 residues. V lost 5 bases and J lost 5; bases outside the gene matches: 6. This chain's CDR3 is CASSPLAGGHHNEQFF. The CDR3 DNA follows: TGTGCCAGCAGCCCACTAGCGGGGGGGCACCACAATGAGCAGTTCTTC.

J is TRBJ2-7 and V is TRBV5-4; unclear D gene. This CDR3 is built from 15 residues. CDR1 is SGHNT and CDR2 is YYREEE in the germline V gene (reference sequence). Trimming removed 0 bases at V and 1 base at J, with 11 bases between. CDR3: CASSLGRGKSYEQYF. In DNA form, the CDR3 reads TGTGCCAGCAGCTTGGGACGTGGGAAATCCTACGAGCAGTACTTC.

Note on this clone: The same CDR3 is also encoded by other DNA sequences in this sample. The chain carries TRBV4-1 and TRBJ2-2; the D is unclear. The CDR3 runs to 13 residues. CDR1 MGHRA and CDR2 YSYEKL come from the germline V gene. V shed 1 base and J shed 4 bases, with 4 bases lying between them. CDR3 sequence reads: CASSQVATGELFF. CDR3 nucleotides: TGCGCCAGCAGCCAAGTAGCCACCGGGGAGCTGTTTTTT.

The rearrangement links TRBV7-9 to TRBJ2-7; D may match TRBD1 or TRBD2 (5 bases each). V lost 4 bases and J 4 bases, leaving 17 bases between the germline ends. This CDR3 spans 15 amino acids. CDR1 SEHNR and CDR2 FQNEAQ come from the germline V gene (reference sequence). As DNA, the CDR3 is TGTGCCAGCAGCTCCGAGATAGAAGAGGGGTACGAGCAGTACTTC. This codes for CASSSEIEEGYEQYF.

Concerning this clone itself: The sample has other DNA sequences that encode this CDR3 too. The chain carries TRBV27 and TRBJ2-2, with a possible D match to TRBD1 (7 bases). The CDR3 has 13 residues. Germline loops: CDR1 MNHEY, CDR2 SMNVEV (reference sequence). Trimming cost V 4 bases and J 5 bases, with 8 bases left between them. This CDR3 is CASSSGGTGELFF. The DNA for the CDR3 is TGTGCCAGCAGTTCAGGGGGGACCGGGGAGCTGTTTTTT.

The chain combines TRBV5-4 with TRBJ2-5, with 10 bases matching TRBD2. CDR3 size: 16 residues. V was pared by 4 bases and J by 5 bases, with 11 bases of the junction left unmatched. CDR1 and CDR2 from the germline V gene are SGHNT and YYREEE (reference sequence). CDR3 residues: CASSTGLAGAGETQYF. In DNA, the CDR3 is TGTGCCAGCAGCACGGGGCTAGCGGGAGCCGGGGAGACCCAGTACTTC.

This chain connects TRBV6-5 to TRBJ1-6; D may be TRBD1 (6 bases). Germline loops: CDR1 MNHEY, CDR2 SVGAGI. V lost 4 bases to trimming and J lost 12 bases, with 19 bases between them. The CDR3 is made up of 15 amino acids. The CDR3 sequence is CASSWTTGNVGPLHF. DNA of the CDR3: TGTGCCAGCAGTTGGACAACAGGGAATGTAGGACCCCTCCACTTT.

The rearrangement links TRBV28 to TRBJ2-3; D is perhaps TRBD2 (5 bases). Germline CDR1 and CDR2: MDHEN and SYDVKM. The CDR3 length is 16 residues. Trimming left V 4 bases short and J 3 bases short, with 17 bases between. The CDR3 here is CASSSPLAPWTDTQYF. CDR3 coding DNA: TGTGCCAGCAGTTCCCCCCTAGCCCCTTGGACAGATACGCAGTATTTT. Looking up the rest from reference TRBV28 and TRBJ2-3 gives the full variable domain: DVKVTQSSRYLVKRTGEKVFLECVQDMDHENMFWYRQDPGLGLRLIYFSYDVKMKEKGDIPEGYSVSREKKERFSLILESASTNQTSMYLCASSSPLAPWTDTQYFGPGTRLTVL.

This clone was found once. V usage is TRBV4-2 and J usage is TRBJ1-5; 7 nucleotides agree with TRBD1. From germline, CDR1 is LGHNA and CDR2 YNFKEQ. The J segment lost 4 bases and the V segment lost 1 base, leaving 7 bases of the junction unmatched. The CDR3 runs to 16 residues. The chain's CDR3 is CASSQALETGNQPQHF. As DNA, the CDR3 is TGTGCCAGCAGCCAAGCCCTTGAGACAGGGAATCAGCCCCAGCATTTT.

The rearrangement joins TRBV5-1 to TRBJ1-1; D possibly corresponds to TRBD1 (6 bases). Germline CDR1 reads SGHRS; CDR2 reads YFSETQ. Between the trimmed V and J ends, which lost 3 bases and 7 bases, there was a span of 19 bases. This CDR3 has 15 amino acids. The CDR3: CASSSGDGRTGEAFF. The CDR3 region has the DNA TGCGCCAGCAGCTCAGGGGACGGACGGACCGGTGAAGCTTTCTTT.

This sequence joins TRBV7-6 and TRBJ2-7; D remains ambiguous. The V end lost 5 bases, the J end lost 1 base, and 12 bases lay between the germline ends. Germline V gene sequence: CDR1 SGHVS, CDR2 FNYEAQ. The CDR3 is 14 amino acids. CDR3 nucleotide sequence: TGTGCCAGCAGCCCGACAATTGGGTCCTACGAGCAGTACTTC. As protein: CASSPTIGSYEQYF. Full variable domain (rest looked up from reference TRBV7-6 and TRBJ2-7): GAGVSQSPRYKVTKRGQDVALRCDPISGHVSLYWYRQALGQGPEFLTYFNYEAQQDKSGLPNDRFSAERPEGSISTLTIQRTEQRDSAMYRCASSPTIGSYEQYFGPGTRLTVT.

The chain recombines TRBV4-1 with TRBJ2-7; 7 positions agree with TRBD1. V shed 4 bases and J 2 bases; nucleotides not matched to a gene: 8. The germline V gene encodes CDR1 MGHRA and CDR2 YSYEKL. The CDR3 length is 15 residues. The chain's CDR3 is CASSPDRAYPYEQYF. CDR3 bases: TGCGCCAGCAGCCCCGACAGGGCCTACCCCTACGAGCAGTACTTC.